This entry concerns a single T cell receptor (beta chain). The time point here: pre-sensitization, week 0. Stated treatment: therapeutic diphenylcyclopropenone sensitization with weekly scalp DPC. People who gave samples had alopecia, were 18 to 70 years old, and were suitable for DPC. The CDR3 loop spans 13 amino acids. CDR1 is MNHEY and CDR2 is SVGEGT in the germline V gene. Trimming pared 6 bases from V and 2 bases from J, leaving 7 bases between. TCRdb fed the RACE reads into MiXCR, producing one record per CDR3 protein. The sample has about 85,000 distinct CDR3 sequences, 7.5% to 9.5% seen once. This entry is derived from a study of human T cells and chemical hapten exposure.

This receptor was identified in a man aged 35 to 55 with alopecia areata. Some clones in this sample may be carry-over from other donors' samples. The material was whole blood, obtained in connection with sensitization to the hapten diphenylcyclopropenone (DPC). The chain has TRBV6-2 or TRBV6-3 and TRBJ2-2, with TRBD2 as a possible D gene (5 bases). In DNA form, the CDR3 reads TGTGCCAGCAGGGCTAGCAACACCGGGGAGCTGTTTTTT. Protein sequence: CASRASNTGELFF.